This TCR beta chain was captured in a study of human T cells and chemical hapten exposure. Study-level background: The study enrolled mostly female patients with alopecia areata, totalis or universalis.

Via MiXCR, TCRdb re-called the RACE reads, giving one row per CDR3 protein. In the table there are some 190,000 distinct CDR3 sequences, 20% to 25% of which are singletons. This sample's time point: patch test 1, 2 weeks after DPC sensitization. Documented treatment: therapeutic diphenylcyclopropenone sensitization with weekly scalp DPC. Trimming removed 8 bases from V and 7 bases from J, with 15 bases in between. The germline gives CDR1 SGHTA, CDR2 FQGNSA. The CDR3 length is 13 residues. This receptor was obtained from a woman between 50 and 59 years old with alopecia areata. Some clones in this sample may be carry-over from other donors' samples. The chain recombines TRBV7-2 with TRBJ2-1, with D maybe TRBD1 (5 bases). The sample was whole blood, taken in connection with sensitization to the hapten diphenylcyclopropenone (DPC). CDR3 DNA sequence: TGTGCCAGCCCTCCCCCAGGGCTGAATGAGCAGTTCTTC. It codes for CASPPPGLNEQFF.